Listed here are 27 T cell receptor beta chains from one sample, sequenced in a study of T cells in localized non-small cell lung cancer. Method: immunoSEQ multiplex PCR; TCRdb's copy keeps in-frame clones and lacks some. The sample lists fewer than 95,000 clones, approximately 91% occurring once. The sample consisted of PBMCs, taken before any cancer treatment. Receptors originate from a woman aged 35 to 69 with stage II squamous cell lung carcinoma.

The rearrangement uses TRBV6-5 and TRBJ1-3, with a tentative D call TRBD1 (5 bases). The CDR3 has 16 residues. Germline lookup yields CDR1 MNHEY and CDR2 SVGAGI. Trimming stripped 2 bases from V and 0 bases from J, with 11 bases between. The CDR3 nucleotides are TGTGCCAGCAGTTACCAGGGCCCCTACTCTGGAAACACCATATATTTT. It translates to CASSYQGPYSGNTIYF.

This chain connects TRBV5-1 to TRBJ2-7; 7 bases line up with TRBD2. CDR1 and CDR2 (germline): SGHRS, YFSETQ. J was trimmed by 4 bases and V by 4 bases; bases with no gene match: 11. There are 15 residues in the CDR3. Here the CDR3 DNA reads TGCGCCAGCAGCCGGGGGGTAGGCGGGATTTACGAGCAGTACTTC. Translating gives CASSRGVGGIYEQYF. Drawing the rest from reference TRBV5-1 and TRBJ2-7, the complete variable domain is KAGVTQTPRYLIKTRGQQVTLSCSPISGHRSVSWYQQTPGQGLQFLFEYFSETQRNKGNFPGRFSGRQFSNSRSEMNVSTLELGDSALYLCASSRGVGGIYEQYFGPGTRLTVT.

This clone has only a few counts. The chain employs TRBV7-9 and TRBJ1-1, with no clear D. Trimming took 5 bases from V and 1 from J, leaving 11 bases between them. There are 14 residues in the CDR3. The germline V gene has CDR1 SEHNR and CDR2 FQNEAQ (reference sequence). In DNA, the CDR3 is TGTGCCAGCAGCCGCTTTGAGGGGAACACTGAAGCTTTCTTT. This encodes CASSRFEGNTEAFF. Based on the CDR3 plus reference TRBV7-9 and TRBJ1-1, the full variable domain is DTGVSQNPRHKITKRGQNVTFRCDPISEHNRLYWYRQTLGQGPEFLTYFQNEAQLEKSRLLSDRFSAERPKGSFSTLEIQRTEQGDSAMYLCASSRFEGNTEAFFGQGTRLTVV.

The chain combines TRBV5-4 with TRBJ2-5; D possibly uses TRBD1 or TRBD2 (6 bases each). The germline V and J ends were trimmed by 4 bases and 2 bases, with 15 bases remaining between them. The CDR3 spans 15 residues. Germline V CDR1 and CDR2: SGHNT, YYREEE (reference sequence). The CDR3 nucleotides are TGTGCCAGCAGCGCCCCGGGGGCCCCACAAGAGACCCAGTACTTC. The encoded protein is CASSAPGAPQETQYF.

V usage is TRBV5-1 and J usage is TRBJ2-7; 9 nucleotides match TRBD2. Germline CDR1 reads SGHRS; CDR2 reads YFSETQ. V lost 5 bases to trimming and J lost 2 bases; unmatched junction nucleotides: 2. The CDR3 is made up of 13 amino acids. The CDR3 region has the DNA TGCGCCAGCAGTCTAGCGGGGACCTACGAGCAGTACTTC. This gives the protein CASSLAGTYEQYF.

The chain combines TRBV28 with TRBJ1-2; TRBD1 is a possible D gene (6 bases). Germline V gene sequence: CDR1 MDHEN, CDR2 SYDVKM. The CDR3 totals 11 residues. Trimming took off 2 bases at V and 12 bases at J, with 10 bases between the two ends. CDR3 DNA sequence: TGTGCCAGCAGTTTACAGGGGCTGGACACCTTC. It codes for CASSLQGLDTF.

The chain recombines TRBV7-9 with TRBJ2-2, with a possible D match to TRBD1 (6 bases). The CDR3 contains 19 residues. Germline V gene sequence: CDR1 SEHNR, CDR2 FQNEAQ (reference sequence). Trimming left V 5 bases short and J 1 base short, with 23 bases between. Here the CDR3 reads CASSATRALDRMNTGELFF. CDR3 nucleotide sequence: TGTGCCAGCAGCGCTACCCGGGCCCTTGACAGGATGAACACCGGGGAGCTGTTTTTT.

The chain links TRBV13 to TRBJ1-4, with 8 bases lining up with TRBD1. J lost 2 bases, V lost 5 bases, and 7 bases had no gene match. Germline CDR1 PRHDT, CDR2 FYEKMQ (reference sequence). The CDR3 extends over 16 amino acids. CDR3 DNA sequence: TGTGCCAGCAGCCGACAGGGGAGGGGCACTAATGAAAAACTGTTTTTT. Its translation: CASSRQGRGTNEKLFF.

This chain joins TRBV6-1 and TRBJ1-2; no definite D call. From germline, CDR1 is MNHNS and CDR2 SASEGT. Trimming left V 6 bases short and J 6 bases short, with 14 bases between. The CDR3 loop spans 13 amino acids. CDR3 loop: CASRALRGDGYTF. The CDR3 DNA reads TGTGCCAGCAGGGCCCTTAGAGGAGATGGCTACACCTTC.

The chain carries TRBV5-1 and TRBJ2-1, with unresolved D. The germline CDR1 and CDR2 sequences are SGHRS and YFSETQ. CDR3 length equals 13 residues. Trimming cost V 0 bases and J 8 bases, with 9 bases left between them. In nucleotides, the CDR3 is TGCGCCAGCAGCTTGGGGGCCCGGGATGAGCAGTTCTTC. As protein: CASSLGARDEQFF.

The chain is built from TRBV2 and TRBJ2-2; D possibly matches TRBD1 or TRBD2 (6 bases each). The CDR3 is 15 amino acids. Per the germline V gene, CDR1 is SNHLY and CDR2 is FYNNEI. The V end was cut by 5 bases, the J end by 2 bases, with 12 bases between. Here the CDR3 DNA reads TGTGCCAGCAGTCTAGTGGGGGGCAACACCGGGGAGCTGTTTTTT. Translated, it gives CASSLVGGNTGELFF.

In this sample, this clone turned up once. J is TRBJ2-3 and V is TRBV25-1; D remains unclear. The V end was cut by 4 bases, the J end by 2 bases, with 4 bases between. The CDR3 loop spans 12 amino acids. Germline CDR1 and CDR2: MGHDK and SYGVNS. CDR3 loop: CASSVITDTQYF. CDR3 in DNA: TGTGCCAGCAGTGTAATCACAGATACGCAGTATTTT. Full variable domain (missing parts from reference TRBV25-1 and TRBJ2-3): EADIYQTPRYLVIGTGKKITLECSQTMGHDKMYWYQQDPGMELHLIHYSYGVNSTEKGDLSSESTVSRIRTEHFPLTLESARPSHTSQYLCASSVITDTQYFGPGTRLTVL.

The V call is TRBV11-2, the J call TRBJ1-2, with a possible D match to TRBD1 (6 bases). Trimming stripped 5 bases from V and 5 bases from J, with 15 bases between. The CDR3 runs to 14 residues. Germline lookup yields CDR1 SGHAT and CDR2 FQNNGV. The CDR3 coding sequence is TGTGCCAGCAGCCAGATAGGGGGTTTTTATGGCTACACCTTC. Its protein product is CASSQIGGFYGYTF.

This clone was observed a handful of times. The chain employs TRBV6-1 and TRBJ1-5; D not resolved. Germline loops: CDR1 MNHNS, CDR2 SASEGT. V lost 1 base and J 6 bases, leaving 10 bases between the germline ends. This CDR3 is built from 14 residues. CDR3 nucleotides: TGTGCCAGCAGTGAAGGAGGGTTCCGTCAGCCCCAGCATTTT. Amino acid sequence: CASSEGGFRQPQHF.

This sequence joins TRBV27 and TRBJ1-2, with 7 bases aligning to TRBD1. With 4 bases clipped from V and 4 bases from J, the junction kept 9 bases outside the gene matches. There are 15 residues in the CDR3. Germline CDR1 and CDR2: MNHEY and SMNVEV (reference sequence). CDR3 sequence: CASSSRQGRSYGYTF. The DNA for the CDR3 is TGTGCCAGCAGTTCAAGACAGGGAAGAAGCTATGGCTACACCTTC.

The chain recombines TRBV6-5 with TRBJ2-3, with TRBD1 matching over 8 bases. The CDR3 consists of 14 residues. The germline V gene has CDR1 MNHEY and CDR2 SVGAGI. J lost 6 bases, V lost 8 bases, and 10 bases had no gene match. CDR3 sequence reads: CASGRDRLSDTQYF. CDR3 in DNA: TGTGCCAGCGGCCGGGACAGGCTCTCTGATACGCAGTATTTT.

A single count supports this clone. The V call is TRBV4-2, the J call TRBJ2-3; D tentatively reads TRBD1 or TRBD2 (5 bases each). V lost 0 bases, J lost 0 bases, and 7 bases lay in between. The CDR3 length is 15 residues. CDR1 and CDR2 from the germline V gene are LGHNA and YNFKEQ. The CDR3 sequence is CASSQEWDSTDTQYF. The CDR3 DNA reads TGTGCCAGCAGCCAAGAATGGGACAGCACAGATACGCAGTATTTT.

This clone has just one count. The chain is built from TRBV5-4 and TRBJ2-5, with 10 bases lining up with TRBD2. J gave up 4 bases and V 4 bases, and 10 bases lay outside the gene matches. The germline CDR1 and CDR2 sequences are SGHNT and YYREEE (reference sequence). The CDR3 is made up of 16 amino acids. The CDR3 is CASSLVLAGASETQYF. CDR3 DNA sequence: TGTGCCAGCAGCCTTGTCCTAGCGGGGGCCTCAGAGACCCAGTACTTC.

V gene TRBV6-1 combines with J gene TRBJ1-1, with D tentatively TRBD1 (5 bases). Germline V gives CDR1 MNHNS, CDR2 SASEGT. The CDR3 consists of 14 residues. Between the trimmed V and J ends, which lost 4 bases and 1 base, there was a span of 10 bases. CDR3 amino acids: CASSGRAPNTEAFF. The CDR3 nucleotides read TGTGCCAGCAGTGGCAGGGCACCGAACACTGAAGCTTTCTTT.

The V call is TRBV18, the J call TRBJ1-4; D gene uncertain. Germline V CDR1 and CDR2: KGHSH, LQKENI. V lost 3 bases, J lost 0 bases, and 11 bases lay in between. The CDR3 is 16 amino acids. The CDR3 nucleotides read TGTGCCAGCTCACCCCAGGAGGGAGCAACTAATGAAAAACTGTTTTTT. This translates into CASSPQEGATNEKLFF.

The chain combines TRBV28 with TRBJ2-2; TRBD1 might be the D (5 bases). The CDR3 has 18 residues. With 2 bases removed from V and 7 bases from J, the gap between germline ends came to 23 bases. Germline CDR1 and CDR2: MDHEN and SYDVKM. CDR3 DNA: TGTGCCAGCAGTTTAACGGGCAGGGCCAGCCTTGGGGTCGGGGAGCTGTTTTTT. Its protein is CASSLTGRASLGVGELFF.

The J gene is TRBJ2-1, the V gene TRBV28, with D possibly TRBD1 on 6 matching bases. The CDR3 consists of 14 residues. The V end was cut by 10 bases, the J end by 2 bases, with 15 bases between. The germline CDR1 and CDR2 sequences are MDHEN and SYDVKM. CDR3 amino acids: CAILQGYPYNEQFF. For the CDR3, the DNA is TGTGCCATCTTACAGGGATATCCCTACAATGAGCAGTTCTTC.

This chain uses TRBV6-1 with TRBJ1-5; 7 bases align to TRBD1. J gave up 4 bases and V 10 bases, and 13 bases lay outside the gene matches. Germline CDR1 reads MNHNS; CDR2 reads SASEGT. The CDR3 is 15 residues long. CDR3 sequence: CATGTEPFGNQPQHF. Here the CDR3 DNA reads TGTGCCACCGGGACAGAACCGTTTGGGAATCAGCCCCAGCATTTT.

The V gene is TRBV10-3, the J gene TRBJ1-2; a possible D gene is TRBD1 (6 bases). CDR1 and CDR2 from the germline V gene are ENHRY and SYGVKD. This CDR3 has 15 residues. V lost 4 bases, J lost 6 bases, and 18 bases lay in between. The CDR3 DNA sequence: TGTGCCATCAGTGGGGGGCGGGCCCCTTTGGATGGCTACACCTTC. Protein: CAISGGRAPLDGYTF.

The genes are TRBV2 and TRBJ1-6; 7 positions agree with TRBD1. This CDR3 contains 17 residues. Germline-derived CDR1 and CDR2 are SNHLY and FYNNEI. The J segment lost 9 bases and the V segment lost 6 bases, leaving 17 bases of the junction unmatched. CDR3 region: CASRDIRQGGASSPLHF. The CDR3, as DNA: TGTGCCAGCAGGGACATCCGACAGGGAGGGGCAAGTTCACCCCTCCACTTT.

The chain carries TRBV30 and TRBJ2-3; possibly TRBD2 for D (6 bases). V was pared by 1 base and J by 1 base, with 6 bases between. This CDR3 is 13 amino acids long. CDR1 is GTSNPN, CDR2 SVGIG, per germline (reference sequence). The CDR3 coding sequence is TGTGCCTGGAGTGCGGGGGGCACAGATACGCAGTATTTT. This translates into CAWSAGGTDTQYF.

V is TRBV10-3 and J is TRBJ2-7; 8 bases align to TRBD1. Germline V gene sequence: CDR1 ENHRY, CDR2 SYGVKD. The V gene end was trimmed by 6 bases and the J gene end by 3 bases; junction bases not matched to a gene: 16. The CDR3 runs to 17 residues. The DNA for the CDR3 is TGTGCCATCAGCCCCCCCAGGAGAGGGACAGGAGGCTACGAGCAGTACTTC. This encodes CAISPPRRGTGGYEQYF.